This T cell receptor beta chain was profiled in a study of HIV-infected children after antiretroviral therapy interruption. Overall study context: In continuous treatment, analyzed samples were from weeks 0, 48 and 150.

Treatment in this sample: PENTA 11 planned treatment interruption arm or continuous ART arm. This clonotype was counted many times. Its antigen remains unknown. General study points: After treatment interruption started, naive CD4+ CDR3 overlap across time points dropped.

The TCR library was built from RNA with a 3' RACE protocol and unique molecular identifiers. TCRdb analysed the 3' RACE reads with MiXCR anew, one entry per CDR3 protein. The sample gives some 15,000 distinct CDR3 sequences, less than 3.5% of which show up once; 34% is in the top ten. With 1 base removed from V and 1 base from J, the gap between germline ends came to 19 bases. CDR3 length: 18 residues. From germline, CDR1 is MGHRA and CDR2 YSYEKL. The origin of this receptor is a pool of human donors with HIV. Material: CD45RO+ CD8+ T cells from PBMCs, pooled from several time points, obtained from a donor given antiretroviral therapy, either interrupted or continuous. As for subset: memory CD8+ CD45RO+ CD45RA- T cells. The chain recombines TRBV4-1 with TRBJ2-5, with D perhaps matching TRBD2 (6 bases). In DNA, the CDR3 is TGCGCCAGCAGCCAAGGTGTAGGCTCCGAACTAGCCCAAGAGACCCAGTACTTC. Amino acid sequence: CASSQGVGSELAQETQYF.